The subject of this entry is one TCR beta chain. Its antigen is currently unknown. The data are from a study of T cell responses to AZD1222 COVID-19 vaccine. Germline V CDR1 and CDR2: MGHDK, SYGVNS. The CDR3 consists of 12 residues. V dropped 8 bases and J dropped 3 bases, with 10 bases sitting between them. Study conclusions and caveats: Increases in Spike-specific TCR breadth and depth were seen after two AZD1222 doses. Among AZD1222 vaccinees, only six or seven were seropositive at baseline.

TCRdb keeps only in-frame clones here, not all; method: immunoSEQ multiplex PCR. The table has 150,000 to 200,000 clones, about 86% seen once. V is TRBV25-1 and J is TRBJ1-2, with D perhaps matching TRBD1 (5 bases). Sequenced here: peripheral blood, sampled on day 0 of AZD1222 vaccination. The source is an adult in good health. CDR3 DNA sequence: TGTGCCAGCGGGGACGTATACTATGGCTACACCTTC. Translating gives CASGDVYYGYTF.